This TCR beta chain appears in the sequencing data of a study of T-cell reconstitution after alpha-beta-depleted transplantation in children. TCRbeta library construction was performed incorporating unique molecular identifiers. Each CDR3 protein is one row after TCRdb ran MiXCR on the PCR reads. Of about 360,000 distinct CDR3 sequences listed, roughly 15% are singletons. The CDR3 runs to 15 residues. The V gene's germline CDR1 is MNHNS and CDR2 SASEGT. With 5 bases removed from V and 6 bases from J, the gap between germline ends came to 19 bases. The chain couples TRBV6-1 to TRBJ1-1; a possible D gene is TRBD1 (5 bases). The TCR sequence derives from a human donor who donated a stem cell graft to a child with Fanconi anemia. The input for sequencing was PBMCs, taken from the stem cell graft. CDR3 bases: TGTGCCAGCAGTCCGAAGGCCCAAGGGGTGGCTGAAGCTTTCTTT. Translating gives CASSPKAQGVAEAFF.